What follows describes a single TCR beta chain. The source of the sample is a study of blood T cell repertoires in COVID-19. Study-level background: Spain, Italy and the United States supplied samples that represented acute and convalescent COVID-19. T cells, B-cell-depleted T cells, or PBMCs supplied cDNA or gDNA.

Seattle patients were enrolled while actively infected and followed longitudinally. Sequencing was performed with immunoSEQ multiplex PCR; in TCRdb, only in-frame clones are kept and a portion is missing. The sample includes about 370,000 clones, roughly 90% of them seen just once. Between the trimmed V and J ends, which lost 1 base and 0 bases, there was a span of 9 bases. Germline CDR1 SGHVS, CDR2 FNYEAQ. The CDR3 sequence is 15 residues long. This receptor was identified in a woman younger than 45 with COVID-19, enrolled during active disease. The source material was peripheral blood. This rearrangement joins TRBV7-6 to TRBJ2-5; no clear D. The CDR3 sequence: CASSLDSGYQETQYF. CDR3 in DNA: TGTGCCAGCAGCTTAGATTCAGGATACCAAGAGACCCAGTACTTC.